Each of the 7 T cell receptor beta chains below was sequenced from the same sample in a study of CD8+ T cells in alopecia areata. Extraction and reverse transcription of RNA yielded cDNA as the sequencing template. Assay: immunoSEQ multiplex PCR; the TCRdb copy retains only in-frame clones and omits some. The data hold fewer than 350,000 clones, with roughly 64% observed a single time. The treatment was: oral pan-JAK inhibitor, 5-10 mg twice daily. This specimen consisted of CD4+ T cells sorted from blood, obtained at week 24, from a patient treated with tofacitinib. The receptors were gathered from a human donor with alopecia areata.

This clone was seen only a few times. V is TRBV5-1 and J is TRBJ2-7; the D gene is possibly TRBD2 (6 bases). The length of the CDR3 is 14 residues. Germline V gives CDR1 SGHRS, CDR2 YFSETQ. V was cut by 5 bases and J by 2 bases, with 14 bases left in between. CDR3 sequence reads: CASSSAGGPYEQYF. CDR3 coding DNA: TGCGCCAGCAGTTCGGCCGGGGGACCCTACGAGCAGTACTTC.

The chain joins TRBV20-1 to TRBJ2-1; no clear D gene. In germline, CDR1 is DFQATT, CDR2 SNEGSKA (reference sequence). This CDR3 contains 11 residues. With 2 bases removed from V and 10 bases from J, the gap between germline ends came to 9 bases. The CDR3 nucleotides read TGCAGTGCTAGAAAGCGTTGGGAGCAGTTCTTC. Amino acids: CSARKRWEQFF.

About this clone itself: Within the sample, other DNA sequences also encode this same CDR3. The CDR3: CAWSGGYEQYF. The CDR3 region has the DNA TGTGCCTGGAGTGGGGGTTACGAGCAGTACTTC. J is TRBJ2-7 and V is TRBV30; no firm D call. The CDR3 covers 11 residues. V was cut by 1 base and J by 4 bases, with 5 bases left in between. Germline V gene sequence: CDR1 GTSNPN, CDR2 SVGIG (reference sequence). Full variable domain (rest looked up from reference TRBV30 and TRBJ2-7): SQTIHQWPATLVQPVGSPLSLECTVEGTSNPNLYWYRQAAGRGLQLLFYSVGIGQISSEVPQNLSASRPQDRQFILSSKKLLLSDSGFYLCAWSGGYEQYFGPGTRLTVT.

The V call is TRBV30, the J call TRBJ1-1; TRBD1 matches at 7 bases. The germline V gene has CDR1 GTSNPN and CDR2 SVGIG (reference sequence). This CDR3 is 13 amino acids long. The V gene end was trimmed by 3 bases and the J gene end by 4 bases; junction bases not matched to a gene: 5. The CDR3 DNA follows: TGTGCCTGGAGGGCGACAGGGCTCACTGAAGCTTTCTTT. Translation gives CAWRATGLTEAFF.

The chain employs TRBV29-1 and TRBJ1-2, with D hard to call. The ends were cut back, 1 base at V and 4 bases at J, with 10 bases in the middle. This CDR3 spans 13 amino acids. Germline lookup yields CDR1 SQVTM and CDR2 ANQGSEA. Written as DNA, the CDR3 is TGCAGCGTTGAAGGGCAGGAGGCCTATGGCTACACCTTC. Amino acids: CSVEGQEAYGYTF.

This clone was counted only a few times. The chain joins TRBV2 to TRBJ2-1; D not certain. The CDR3 covers 14 residues. Germline V gene sequence: CDR1 SNHLY, CDR2 FYNNEI. V gave up 8 bases and J gave up 0 bases, with 11 bases separating them. The CDR3 DNA follows: TGTGCCAGCGAGGACCGGAGCTCCTACAATGAGCAGTTCTTC. Amino acids: CASEDRSSYNEQFF. Looking up the rest from reference TRBV2 and TRBJ2-1 gives the full variable domain: EPEVTQTPSHQVTQMGQEVILRCVPISNHLYFYWYRQILGQKVEFLVSFYNNEISEKSEIFDDQFSVERPDGSNFTLKIRSTKLEDSAMYFCASEDRSSYNEQFFGPGTRLTVL.

This clone was seen a few times. J is TRBJ2-7 and V is TRBV7-2, with D perhaps TRBD2 (6 bases). There are 13 residues in the CDR3. V was clipped by 5 bases and J by 7 bases, with 15 bases between them. Germline loops: CDR1 SGHTA, CDR2 FQGNSA. DNA for the CDR3: TGTGCCAGCAGCCCTGGCCTGGAGGGGGAGCAGTACTTC. Translating it yields CASSPGLEGEQYF.